What follows is one TCR beta chain and its context. What it binds is unknown. A second PCR, run for about 6 to 11 cycles, used a sample-barcoded 5' primer plus a J-beta primer mix. Each cDNA molecule, via a template-switch adaptor with 12 random nucleotides, was tagged. TCRdb processed the 5' RACE reads anew with MiXCR; each CDR3 protein has one entry. Of about 730,000 distinct CDR3 sequences listed, roughly 43% are singletons. The CDR3 has 15 amino acids. The V gene lost 1 base and the J gene lost 2 bases, with 11 bases spanning the gap. These data belong to a study of blood T cells in healthy people across ages. Findings and caveats of the study: Relative to aged donors, long-lived donors carried more naive CD4+ cells and displayed higher diversity.

The material sequenced was blood. This chain connects TRBV12-3 or TRBV12-4 to TRBJ1-2; tentative D call: TRBD1 (6 bases). The TCR was taken from a woman in her sixties in good health. The CDR3 nucleotides read TGTGCCAGCAGTTTAGGCCGCACAGGGAACTATGGCTACACCTTC. The encoded protein is CASSLGRTGNYGYTF.